The clone carrying this T cell receptor (beta chain) was counted ten times or more. The antigen is not known. The data were obtained in a study of T cells in Graves' hyperthyroidism and ophthalmopathy. Findings of the study overall: Among thyroid clonotypes expanded above 0.001, most also appeared in blood. Prediction of ophthalmopathy progression came a median approximately 6 months pre-onset.

Authors of the study amplified TCR beta CDR3 regions from RNA transcripts. Using the HTBI primer set, a first-round RT-PCR was run on the TCR CDR3. MiXCR, run by TCRdb on the multiplex PCR reads, gives a single entry per CDR3 protein. The data contain under 700,000 distinct CDR3 sequences, 40% to 55% of them singletons. This receptor was identified in a woman younger than 35 with Graves' hyperthyroidism. The specimen was peripheral blood or thyroid tissue (not recorded which).

The CDR3 region has the DNA TGTGCCATCAGTGACACAGTGGGACAGGGCGTCTACACCTTC. This translates into CAISDTVGQGVYTF. The V call is TRBV10-3, the J call TRBJ1-2, with 9 bases identical to TRBD1. This CDR3 contains 14 residues. CDR1 and CDR2 (germline): ENHRY, SYGVKD. V dropped 3 bases and J dropped 10; count of bases not matched to a gene: 9.